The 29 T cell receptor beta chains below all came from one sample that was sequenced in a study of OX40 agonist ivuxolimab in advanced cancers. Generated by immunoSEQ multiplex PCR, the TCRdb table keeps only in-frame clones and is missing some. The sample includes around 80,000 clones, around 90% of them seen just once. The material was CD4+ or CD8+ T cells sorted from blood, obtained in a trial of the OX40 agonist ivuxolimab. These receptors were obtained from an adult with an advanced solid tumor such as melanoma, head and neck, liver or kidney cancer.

In nucleotides, the CDR3 is TGTGCCAGCAGCTTCCAAAGGGTTAGAGGAGAGACCCAGTACTTC. It codes for CASSFQRVRGETQYF. The rearrangement uses TRBV5-4 and TRBJ2-5; no clear D. Per the germline V gene, CDR1 is SGHNT and CDR2 is YYREEE (reference sequence). The V gene lost 2 bases and the J gene lost 4 bases, with 15 bases spanning the gap. The CDR3 is 15 residues long. The complete variable domain, with remaining parts taken from reference TRBV5-4 and TRBJ2-5, reads ETGVTQSPTHLIKTRGQQVTLRCSSQSGHNTVSWYQQALGQGPQFIFQYYREEENGRGNFPPRFSGLQFPNYSSELNVNALELDDSALYLCASSFQRVRGETQYFGPGTRLLVL.

The CDR3 bases are TGTGCCAGCAGAGGGGATGGGGCAGGGATCTATGGCTACACCTTC. Its translation: CASRGDGAGIYGYTF. The V call is TRBV7-9, the J call TRBJ1-2; a weak D match, TRBD1 (5 bases). The CDR3 totals 15 residues. CDR1 and CDR2 (germline): SEHNR, FQNEAQ (reference sequence). Trimming left V 6 bases short and J 4 bases short, with 18 bases between.

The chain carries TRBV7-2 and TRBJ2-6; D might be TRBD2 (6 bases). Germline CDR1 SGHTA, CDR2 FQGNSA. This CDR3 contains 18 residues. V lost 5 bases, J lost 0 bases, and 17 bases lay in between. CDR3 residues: CASSPQAGTISGANVLTF. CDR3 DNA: TGTGCCAGCAGCCCCCAAGCGGGTACGATCTCTGGGGCCAACGTCCTGACTTTC.

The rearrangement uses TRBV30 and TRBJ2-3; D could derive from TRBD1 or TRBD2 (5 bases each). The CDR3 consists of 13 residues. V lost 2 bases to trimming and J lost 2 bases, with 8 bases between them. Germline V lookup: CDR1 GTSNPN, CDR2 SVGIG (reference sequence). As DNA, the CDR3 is TGTGCCTGGAGTCGAGGGGCCACAGATACGCAGTATTTT. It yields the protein CAWSRGATDTQYF.

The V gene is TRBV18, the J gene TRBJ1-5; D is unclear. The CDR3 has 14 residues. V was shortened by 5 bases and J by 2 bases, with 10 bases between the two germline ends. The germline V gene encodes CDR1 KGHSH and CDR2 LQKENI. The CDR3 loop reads CASSATAGNQPQHF. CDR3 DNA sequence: TGTGCCAGCTCAGCGACGGCTGGCAATCAGCCCCAGCATTTT. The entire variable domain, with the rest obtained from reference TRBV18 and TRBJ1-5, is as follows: NAGVMQNPRHLVRRRGQEARLRCSPMKGHSHVYWYRQLPEEGLKFMVYLQKENIIDESGMPKERFSAEFPKEGPSILRIQQVVRGDSAAYFCASSATAGNQPQHFGDGTRLSIL.

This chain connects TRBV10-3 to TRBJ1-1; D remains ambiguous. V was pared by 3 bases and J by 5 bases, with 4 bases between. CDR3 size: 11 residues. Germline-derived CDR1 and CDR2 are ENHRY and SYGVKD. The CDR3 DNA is TGTGCCATCAGTGACCAAACTGAAGCTTTCTTT. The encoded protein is CAISDQTEAFF.

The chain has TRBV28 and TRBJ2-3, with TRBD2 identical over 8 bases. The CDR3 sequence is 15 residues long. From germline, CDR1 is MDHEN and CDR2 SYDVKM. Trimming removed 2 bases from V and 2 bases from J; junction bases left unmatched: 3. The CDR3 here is CASSLGGGFTDTQYF. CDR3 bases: TGTGCCAGCAGTTTAGGCGGGGGGTTCACAGATACGCAGTATTTT.

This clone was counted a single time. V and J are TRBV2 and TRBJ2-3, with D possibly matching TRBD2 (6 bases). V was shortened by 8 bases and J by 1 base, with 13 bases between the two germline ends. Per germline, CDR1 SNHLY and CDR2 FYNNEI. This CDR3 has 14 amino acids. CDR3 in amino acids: CASGGAARTDTQYF. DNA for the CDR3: TGTGCCAGCGGCGGGGCCGCGCGCACAGATACGCAGTATTTT.

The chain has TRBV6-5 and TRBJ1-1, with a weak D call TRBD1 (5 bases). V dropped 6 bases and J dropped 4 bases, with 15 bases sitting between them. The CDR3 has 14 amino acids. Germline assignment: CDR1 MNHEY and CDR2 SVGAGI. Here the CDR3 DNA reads TGTGCCAGCAGCCAAGGGGATTGGGTCACTGAAGCTTTCTTT. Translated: CASSQGDWVTEAFF.

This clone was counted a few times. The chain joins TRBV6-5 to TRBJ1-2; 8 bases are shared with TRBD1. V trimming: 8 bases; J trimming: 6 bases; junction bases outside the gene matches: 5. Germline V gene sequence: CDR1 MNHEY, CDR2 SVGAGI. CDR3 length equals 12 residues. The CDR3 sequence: CASRQGSHGYTF. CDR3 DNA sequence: TGTGCCAGCCGACAGGGGAGCCATGGCTACACCTTC.

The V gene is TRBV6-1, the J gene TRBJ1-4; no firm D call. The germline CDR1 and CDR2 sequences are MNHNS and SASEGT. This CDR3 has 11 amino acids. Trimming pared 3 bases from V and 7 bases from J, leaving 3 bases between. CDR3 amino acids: CASSEFEKLFF. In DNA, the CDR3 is TGTGCCAGCAGTGAGTTTGAAAAACTGTTTTTT.

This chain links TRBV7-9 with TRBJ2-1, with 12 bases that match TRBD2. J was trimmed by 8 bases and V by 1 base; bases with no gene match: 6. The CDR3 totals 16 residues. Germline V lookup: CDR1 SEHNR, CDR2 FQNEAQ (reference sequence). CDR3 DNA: TGTGCCAGCAGCTTAGGACTAGCGGGAGTTTTCTATGAGCAGTTCTTC. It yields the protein CASSLGLAGVFYEQFF.

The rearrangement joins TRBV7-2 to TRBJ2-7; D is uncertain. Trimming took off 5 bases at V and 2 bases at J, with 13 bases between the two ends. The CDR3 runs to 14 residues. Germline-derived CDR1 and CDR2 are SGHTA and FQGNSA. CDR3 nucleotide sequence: TGTGCCAGCAGCGTGGACCTTGGGGCCTACGAGCAGTACGTC. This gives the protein CASSVDLGAYEQYV.

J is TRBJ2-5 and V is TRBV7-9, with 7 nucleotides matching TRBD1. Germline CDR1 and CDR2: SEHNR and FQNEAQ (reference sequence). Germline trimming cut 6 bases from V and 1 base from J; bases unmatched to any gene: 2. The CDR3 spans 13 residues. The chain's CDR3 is CASSRTGQETQYF. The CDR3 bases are TGTGCCAGCAGTCGGACAGGCCAAGAGACCCAGTACTTC.

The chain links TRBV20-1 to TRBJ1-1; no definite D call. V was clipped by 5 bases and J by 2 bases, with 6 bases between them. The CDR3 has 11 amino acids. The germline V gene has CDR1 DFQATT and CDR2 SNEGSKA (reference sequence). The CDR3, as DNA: TGCAGTGCTGGCCTTAACACTGAAGCTTTCTTT. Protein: CSAGLNTEAFF.

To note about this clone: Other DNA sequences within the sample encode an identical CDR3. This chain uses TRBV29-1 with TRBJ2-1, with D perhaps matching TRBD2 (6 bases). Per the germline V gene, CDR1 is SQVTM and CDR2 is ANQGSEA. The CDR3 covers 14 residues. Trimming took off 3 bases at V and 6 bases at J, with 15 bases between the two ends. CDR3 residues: CSVDLAEIFNEQFF. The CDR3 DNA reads TGCAGCGTTGACTTAGCGGAGATTTTCAATGAGCAGTTCTTC.

The CDR3 protein is CASRDREQFF. CDR3 sequence (DNA): TGTGCCAGCAGGGACAGAGAGCAGTTCTTC. The J gene is TRBJ2-1, the V gene TRBV6-6; the D gene is possibly TRBD1 (6 bases). The CDR3 sequence is 10 residues long. Germline V gives CDR1 MNHNY, CDR2 SVGAGI (reference sequence). Trimming pared 6 bases from V and 10 bases from J, leaving 7 bases between.

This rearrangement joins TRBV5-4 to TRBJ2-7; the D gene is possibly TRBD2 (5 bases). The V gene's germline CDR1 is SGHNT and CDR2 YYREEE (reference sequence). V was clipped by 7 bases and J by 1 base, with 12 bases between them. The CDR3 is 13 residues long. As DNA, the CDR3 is TGTGCCAGCCAAACGACTAATTCCTACGAGCAGTACTTC. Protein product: CASQTTNSYEQYF.

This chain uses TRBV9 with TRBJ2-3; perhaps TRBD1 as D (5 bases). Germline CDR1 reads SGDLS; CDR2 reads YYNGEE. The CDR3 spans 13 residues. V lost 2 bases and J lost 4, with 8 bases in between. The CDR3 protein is CASSVQGPDTQYF. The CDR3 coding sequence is TGTGCCAGCAGCGTGCAGGGCCCAGATACGCAGTATTTT.

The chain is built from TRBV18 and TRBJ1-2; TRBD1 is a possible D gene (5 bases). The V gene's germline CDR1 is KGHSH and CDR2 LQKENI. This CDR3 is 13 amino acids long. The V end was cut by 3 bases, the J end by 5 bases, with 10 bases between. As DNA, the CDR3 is TGTGCCAGCTCACCGGAGACAGCTTATGGCTACACCTTC. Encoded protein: CASSPETAYGYTF.

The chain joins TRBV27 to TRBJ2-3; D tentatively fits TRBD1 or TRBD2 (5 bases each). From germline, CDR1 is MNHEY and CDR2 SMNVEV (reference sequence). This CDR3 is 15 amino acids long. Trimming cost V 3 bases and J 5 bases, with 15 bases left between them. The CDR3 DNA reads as TGTGCCAGCAGTTTGCTGGGGGTGGGTCGAGATACGCAGTATTTT. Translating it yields CASSLLGVGRDTQYF.

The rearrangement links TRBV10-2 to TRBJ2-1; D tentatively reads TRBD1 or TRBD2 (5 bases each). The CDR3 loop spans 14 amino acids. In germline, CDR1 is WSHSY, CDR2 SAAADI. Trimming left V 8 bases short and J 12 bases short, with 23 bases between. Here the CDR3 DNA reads TGCGCCAGCCGGGCCGGGACCCTGCATGGCGTGCAGTTCTTC. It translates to CASRAGTLHGVQFF.

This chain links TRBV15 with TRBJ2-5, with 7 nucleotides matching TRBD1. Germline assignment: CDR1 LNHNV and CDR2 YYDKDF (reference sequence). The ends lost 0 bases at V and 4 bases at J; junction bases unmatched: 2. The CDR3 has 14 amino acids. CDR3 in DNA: TGTGCCACCAGCAGAGATCCAGGGGGAGAGACCCAGTACTTC. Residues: CATSRDPGGETQYF.

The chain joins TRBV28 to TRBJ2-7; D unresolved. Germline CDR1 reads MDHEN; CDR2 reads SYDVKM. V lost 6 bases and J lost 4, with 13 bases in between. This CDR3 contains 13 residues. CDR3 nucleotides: TGTGCCAGCAGGCCCACAACGAATTACGAGCAGTACTTC. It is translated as CASRPTTNYEQYF.

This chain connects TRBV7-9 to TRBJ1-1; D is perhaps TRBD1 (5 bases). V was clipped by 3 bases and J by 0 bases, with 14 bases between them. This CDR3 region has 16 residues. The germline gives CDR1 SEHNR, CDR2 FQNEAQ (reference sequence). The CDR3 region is CASSLGDGLMNTEAFF. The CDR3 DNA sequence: TGTGCCAGCAGCTTGGGGGACGGTTTAATGAACACTGAAGCTTTCTTT. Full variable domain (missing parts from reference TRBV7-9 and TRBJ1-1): DTGVSQNPRHKITKRGQNVTFRCDPISEHNRLYWYRQTLGQGPEFLTYFQNEAQLEKSRLLSDRFSAERPKGSFSTLEIQRTEQGDSAMYLCASSLGDGLMNTEAFFGQGTRLTVV.

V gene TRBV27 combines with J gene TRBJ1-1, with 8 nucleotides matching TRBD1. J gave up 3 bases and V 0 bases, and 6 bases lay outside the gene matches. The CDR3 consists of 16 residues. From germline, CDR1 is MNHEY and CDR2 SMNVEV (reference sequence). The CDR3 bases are TGTGCCAGCAGTTTATCCCAGGGGGCCCTGGACACTGAAGCTTTCTTT. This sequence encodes CASSLSQGALDTEAFF.

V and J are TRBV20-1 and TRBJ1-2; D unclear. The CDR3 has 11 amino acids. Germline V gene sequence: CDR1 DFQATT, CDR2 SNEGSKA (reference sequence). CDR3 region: CRAQPDYGYTF. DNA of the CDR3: TGCAGGGCCCAGCCCGACTATGGCTACACCTTC.

The CDR3 here is CASSHGTGGGGANVLTF. CDR3 in DNA: TGTGCCAGCAGCCACGGGACAGGGGGAGGTGGGGCCAACGTCCTGACTTTC. The V gene is TRBV7-9, the J gene TRBJ2-6, with 11 bases fitting TRBD1. Trimming took 5 bases from V and 3 from J; bases not matched to a gene: 6. This CDR3 is built from 17 residues. Per the germline V gene, CDR1 is SEHNR and CDR2 is FQNEAQ (reference sequence).

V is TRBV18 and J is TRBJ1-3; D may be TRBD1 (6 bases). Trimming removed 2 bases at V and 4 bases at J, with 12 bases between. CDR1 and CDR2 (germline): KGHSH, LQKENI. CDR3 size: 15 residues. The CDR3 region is CASSPTGTQGNTIYF. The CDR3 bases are TGTGCCAGCTCACCAACAGGGACTCAAGGAAACACCATATATTTT.